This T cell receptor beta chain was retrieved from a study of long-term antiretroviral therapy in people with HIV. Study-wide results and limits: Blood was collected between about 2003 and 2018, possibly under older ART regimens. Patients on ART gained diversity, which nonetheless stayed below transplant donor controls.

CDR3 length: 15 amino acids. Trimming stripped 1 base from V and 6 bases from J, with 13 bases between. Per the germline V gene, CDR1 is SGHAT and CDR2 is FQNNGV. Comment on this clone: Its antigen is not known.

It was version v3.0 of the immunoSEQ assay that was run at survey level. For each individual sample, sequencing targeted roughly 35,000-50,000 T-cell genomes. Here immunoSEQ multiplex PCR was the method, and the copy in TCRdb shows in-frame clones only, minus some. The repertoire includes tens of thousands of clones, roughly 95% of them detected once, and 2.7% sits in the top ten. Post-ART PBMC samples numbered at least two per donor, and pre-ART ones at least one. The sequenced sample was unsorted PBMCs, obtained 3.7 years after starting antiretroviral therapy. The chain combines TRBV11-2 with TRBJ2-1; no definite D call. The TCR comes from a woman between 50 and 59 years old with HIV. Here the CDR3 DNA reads TGTGCCAGCAGCTTAGTCCGTCAGACAATCAATGAGCAGTTCTTC. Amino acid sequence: CASSLVRQTINEQFF.